This TCR beta chain came from a study of identical twins. Overall study findings and caveats: Among monozygotic twins, out-of-frame TCR alpha sharing exceeded what models predicted. Conclusions were drawn cross-sectionally by statistical analysis, without following the same donors.

The CDR3 has 16 amino acids. Trimming left V 5 bases short and J 2 bases short, with 16 bases between. TCRdb re-derived calls from the 5' RACE reads in MiXCR, one entry per CDR3 protein. This sample carries about 530,000 distinct CDR3 sequences, 20% to 25% of them seen once, and the ten largest clones take about 0.5%. A few counts support this clonotype. Antigen: not known. The same sample was also studied in work on yellow fever vaccine responses in identical twins.

This chain joins TRBV12-3 or TRBV12-4 and TRBJ1-5; D not certain. Sequencing used CD4+ T cells sorted from blood. This clonotype was sampled from a young woman in good health. CDR3 loop: CASSPGLPGGNQPQHF. CDR3 coding DNA: TGTGCCAGCAGTCCCGGGCTCCCCGGGGGCAATCAGCCCCAGCATTTT.